A few counts support the clone carrying this T cell receptor (beta chain). The antigen remains unidentified. Researchers used genomic DNA as the template to profile TCR beta VDJ and CDR3. TCRdb redid the calling of the reads with MiXCR, one entry per CDR3 protein. The sample has around 200,000 distinct CDR3 sequences; around 50% are singletons. The CDR3 consists of 15 residues. V was pared by 3 bases and J by 1 base, with 13 bases between. Germline assignment: CDR1 LNHDA and CDR2 SQIVND (reference sequence). In patients chosen for sequencing, flow cytometry had shown CD8+CD57+ cell expansion. Every patient had severe acquired aplastic anemia. The data were obtained in a study of CD8+CD57+ T cells in acquired aplastic anemia. Study-wide results and caveats: CD8+ Simpson's diversity in patients was not significantly different from that in controls.

The rearrangement joins TRBV19 to TRBJ2-7, with D uncertain. Material for sequencing was sorted CD4+, CD8+, or CD8+CD57+ T cells (not recorded which) from PBMCs. The receptor comes from a human donor with aplastic anemia. The CDR3 is CASSISSQPSYEQYF. The CDR3, as DNA: TGTGCCAGTAGTATCTCAAGTCAACCTTCCTACGAGCAGTACTTC.